The clone carrying this T cell receptor (beta chain) was observed a few times. The antigen is undetermined. Germline CDR1 and CDR2: MDHEN and SYDVKM. V was clipped by 2 bases and J by 4 bases; unmatched bases: 2. This CDR3 contains 15 residues. This record belongs to a study of graft-versus-host responses after intestinal transplantation. Study conclusions and caveats: GvH clones surfaced in recipient marrow, some emerging earlier in ileum or blood.

Produced via immunoSEQ multiplex PCR; TCRdb's table is partial and in-frame only. The profile shows 100,000 to 110,000 clones, roughly 87% of them singletons. The sample was unstimulated CD4+ T cells sorted from spleen or lymph node cells, taken before transplant. The receptor was isolated from a human donor who was the organ donor for an intestinal transplant. This chain uses TRBV28 with TRBJ1-3, with TRBD1 matching 10 bases. CDR3 nucleotides: TGTGCCAGCAGTTTAGGGACAGGGGTGGGAAACACCATATATTTT. This encodes CASSLGTGVGNTIYF.